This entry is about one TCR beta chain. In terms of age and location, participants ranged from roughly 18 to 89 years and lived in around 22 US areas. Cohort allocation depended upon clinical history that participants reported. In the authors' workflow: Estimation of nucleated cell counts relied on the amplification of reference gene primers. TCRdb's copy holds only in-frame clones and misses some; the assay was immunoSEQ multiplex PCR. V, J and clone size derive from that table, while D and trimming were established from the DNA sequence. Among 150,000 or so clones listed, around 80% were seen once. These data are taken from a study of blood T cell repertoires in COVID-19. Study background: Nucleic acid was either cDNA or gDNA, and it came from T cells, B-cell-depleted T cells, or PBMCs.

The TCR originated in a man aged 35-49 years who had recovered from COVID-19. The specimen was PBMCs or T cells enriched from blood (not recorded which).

The CDR3 reads CASRPSEGLNSPLHF. CDR3 nucleotides: TGTGCCAGCCGACCCTCGGAGGGGCTCAATTCACCCCTCCACTTT. The rearrangement joins TRBV27 to TRBJ1-6; possible D gene TRBD1, 5 bases. CDR3 length: 15 residues. V lost 8 bases and J lost 7, with 18 bases in between. The germline V gene encodes CDR1 MNHEY and CDR2 SMNVEV (reference sequence).